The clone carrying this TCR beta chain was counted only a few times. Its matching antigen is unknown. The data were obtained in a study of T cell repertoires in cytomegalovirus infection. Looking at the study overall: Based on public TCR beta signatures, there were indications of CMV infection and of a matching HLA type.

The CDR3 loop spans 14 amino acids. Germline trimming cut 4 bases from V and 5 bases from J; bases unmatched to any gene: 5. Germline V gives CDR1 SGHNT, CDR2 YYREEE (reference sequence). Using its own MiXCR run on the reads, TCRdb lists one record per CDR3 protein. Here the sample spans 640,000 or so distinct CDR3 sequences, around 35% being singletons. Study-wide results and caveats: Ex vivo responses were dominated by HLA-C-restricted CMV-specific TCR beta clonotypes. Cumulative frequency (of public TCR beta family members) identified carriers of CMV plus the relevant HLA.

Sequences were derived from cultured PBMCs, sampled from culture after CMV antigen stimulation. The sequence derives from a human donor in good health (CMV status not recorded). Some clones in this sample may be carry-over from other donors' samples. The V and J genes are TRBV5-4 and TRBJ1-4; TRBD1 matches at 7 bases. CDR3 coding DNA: TGTGCCAGCAGCCCCCGGACAGGAAATGAAAAACTGTTTTTT. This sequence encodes CASSPRTGNEKLFF.